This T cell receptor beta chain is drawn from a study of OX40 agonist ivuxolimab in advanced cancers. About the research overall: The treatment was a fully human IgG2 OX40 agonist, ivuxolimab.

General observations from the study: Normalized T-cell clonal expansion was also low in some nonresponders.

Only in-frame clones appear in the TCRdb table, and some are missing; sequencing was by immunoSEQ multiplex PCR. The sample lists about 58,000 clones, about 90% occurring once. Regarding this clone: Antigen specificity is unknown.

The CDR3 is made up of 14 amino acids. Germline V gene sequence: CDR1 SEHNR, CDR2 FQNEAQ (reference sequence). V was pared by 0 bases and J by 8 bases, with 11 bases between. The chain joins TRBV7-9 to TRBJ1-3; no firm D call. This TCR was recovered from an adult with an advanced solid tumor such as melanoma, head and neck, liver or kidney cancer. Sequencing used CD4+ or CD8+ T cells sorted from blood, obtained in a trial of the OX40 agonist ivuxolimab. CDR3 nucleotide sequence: TGTGCCAGCAGCTTAGCCCAATCATTCGACACCATATATTTT. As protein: CASSLAQSFDTIYF.